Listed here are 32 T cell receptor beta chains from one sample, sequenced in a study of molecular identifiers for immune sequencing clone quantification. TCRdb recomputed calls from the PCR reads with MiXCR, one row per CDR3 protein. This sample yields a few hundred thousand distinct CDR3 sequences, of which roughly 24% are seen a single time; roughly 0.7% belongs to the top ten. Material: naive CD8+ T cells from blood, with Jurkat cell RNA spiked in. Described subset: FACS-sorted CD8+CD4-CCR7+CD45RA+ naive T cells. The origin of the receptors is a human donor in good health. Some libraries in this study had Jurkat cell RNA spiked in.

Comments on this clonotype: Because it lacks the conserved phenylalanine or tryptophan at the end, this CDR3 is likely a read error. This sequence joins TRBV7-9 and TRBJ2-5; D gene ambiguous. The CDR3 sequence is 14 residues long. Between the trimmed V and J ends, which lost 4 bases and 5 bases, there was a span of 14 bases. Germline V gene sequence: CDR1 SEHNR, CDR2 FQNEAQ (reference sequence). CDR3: CASSYLDAQETQYI. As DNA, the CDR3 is TGTGCCAGCAGCTACCTGGACGCCCAGGAGACCCAGTACATC.

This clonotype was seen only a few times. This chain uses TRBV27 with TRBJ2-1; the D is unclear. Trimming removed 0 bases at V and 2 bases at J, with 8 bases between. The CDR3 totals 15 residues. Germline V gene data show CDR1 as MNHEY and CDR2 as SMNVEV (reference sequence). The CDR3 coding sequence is TGTGCCAGCAGTTTATCGGGAAATACCTACAATGAGCAGTTCTTC. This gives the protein CASSLSGNTYNEQFF.

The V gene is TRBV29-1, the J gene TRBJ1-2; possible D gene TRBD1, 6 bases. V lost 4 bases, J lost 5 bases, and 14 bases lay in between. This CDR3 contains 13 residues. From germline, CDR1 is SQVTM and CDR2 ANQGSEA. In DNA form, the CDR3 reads TGCAGCGTTGGTCGGACAGATAATTATGGCTACACCTTC. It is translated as CSVGRTDNYGYTF.

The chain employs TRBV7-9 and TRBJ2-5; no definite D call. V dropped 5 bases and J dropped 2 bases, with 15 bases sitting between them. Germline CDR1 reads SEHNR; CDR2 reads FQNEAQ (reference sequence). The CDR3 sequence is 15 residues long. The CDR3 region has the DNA TGTGCCAGCAGCCTGCCGGACCGCGGACAAGAGACCCAGTACTTC. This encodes CASSLPDRGQETQYF.

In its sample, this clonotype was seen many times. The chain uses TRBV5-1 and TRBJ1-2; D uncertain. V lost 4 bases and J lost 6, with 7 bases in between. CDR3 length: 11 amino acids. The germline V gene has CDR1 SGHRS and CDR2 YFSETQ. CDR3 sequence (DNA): TGCGCCAGCAGCACAAACAATGGCTACACCTTC. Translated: CASSTNNGYTF.

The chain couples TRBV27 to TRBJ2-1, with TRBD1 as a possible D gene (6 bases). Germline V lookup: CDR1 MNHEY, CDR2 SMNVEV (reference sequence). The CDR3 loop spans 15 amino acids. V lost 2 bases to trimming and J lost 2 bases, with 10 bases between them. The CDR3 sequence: CASSLTRTAYNEQFF. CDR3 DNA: TGTGCCAGCAGTTTAACCCGGACAGCCTACAATGAGCAGTTCTTC.

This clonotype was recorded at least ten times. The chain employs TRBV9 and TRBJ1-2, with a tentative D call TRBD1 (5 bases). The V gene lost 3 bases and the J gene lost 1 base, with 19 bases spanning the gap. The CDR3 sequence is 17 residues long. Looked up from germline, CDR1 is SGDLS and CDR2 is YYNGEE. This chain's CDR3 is CASSAEPPDSFNYGYTF. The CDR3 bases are TGTGCCAGCAGCGCCGAACCGCCCGACAGTTTTAACTATGGCTACACCTTC.

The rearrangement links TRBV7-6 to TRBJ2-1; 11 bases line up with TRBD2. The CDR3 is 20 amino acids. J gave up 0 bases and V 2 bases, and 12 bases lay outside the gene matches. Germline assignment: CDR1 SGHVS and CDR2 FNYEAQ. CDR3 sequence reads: CASSLLVGTSGSSSYNEQFF. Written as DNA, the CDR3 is TGTGCCAGCAGCTTATTAGTTGGGACTAGCGGTTCGAGCTCCTACAATGAGCAGTTCTTC. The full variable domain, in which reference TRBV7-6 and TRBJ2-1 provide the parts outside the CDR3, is GAGVSQSPRYKVTKRGQDVALRCDPISGHVSLYWYRQALGQGPEFLTYFNYEAQQDKSGLPNDRFSAERPEGSISTLTIQRTEQRDSAMYRCASSLLVGTSGSSSYNEQFFGPGTRLTVL.

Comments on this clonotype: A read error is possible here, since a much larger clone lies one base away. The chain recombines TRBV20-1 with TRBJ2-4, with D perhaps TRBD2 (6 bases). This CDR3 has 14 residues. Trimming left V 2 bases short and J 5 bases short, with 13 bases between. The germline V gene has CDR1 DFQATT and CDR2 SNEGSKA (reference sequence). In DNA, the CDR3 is TGCAGTGCTAGACCCAGGAGGGGCGAAAACATTCAGTACTTC. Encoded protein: CSARPRRGENIQYF.

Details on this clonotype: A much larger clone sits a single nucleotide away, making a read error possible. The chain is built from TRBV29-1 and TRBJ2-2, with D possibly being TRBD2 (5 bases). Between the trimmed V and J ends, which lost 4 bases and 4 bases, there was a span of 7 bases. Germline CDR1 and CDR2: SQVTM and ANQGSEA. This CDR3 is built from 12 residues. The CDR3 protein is CSVGGSTGELFF. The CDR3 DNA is TGCAGCGTTGGAGGGAGCACCGGGGAGCTGTTTTTT.

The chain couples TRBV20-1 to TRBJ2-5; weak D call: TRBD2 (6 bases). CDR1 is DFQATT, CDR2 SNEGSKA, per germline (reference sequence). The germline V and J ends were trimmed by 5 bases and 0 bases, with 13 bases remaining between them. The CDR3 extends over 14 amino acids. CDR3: CSAFAGLNQETQYF. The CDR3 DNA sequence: TGCAGTGCTTTTGCGGGACTCAACCAAGAGACCCAGTACTTC.

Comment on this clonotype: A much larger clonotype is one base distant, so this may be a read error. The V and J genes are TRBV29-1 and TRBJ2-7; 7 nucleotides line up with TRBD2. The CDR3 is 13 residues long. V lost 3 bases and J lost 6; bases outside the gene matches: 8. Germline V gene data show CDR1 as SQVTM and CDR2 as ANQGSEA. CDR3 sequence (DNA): TGCAGCGTTGACGGGAAACCGGGGGGCGAGCAGTACTTC. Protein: CSVDGKPGGEQYF.

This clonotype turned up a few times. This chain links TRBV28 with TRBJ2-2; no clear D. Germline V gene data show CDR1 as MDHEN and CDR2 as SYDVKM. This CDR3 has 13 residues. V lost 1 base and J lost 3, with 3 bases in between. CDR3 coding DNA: TGTGCCAGCAGTTTATACGACACCGGGGAGCTGTTTTTT. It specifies CASSLYDTGELFF.

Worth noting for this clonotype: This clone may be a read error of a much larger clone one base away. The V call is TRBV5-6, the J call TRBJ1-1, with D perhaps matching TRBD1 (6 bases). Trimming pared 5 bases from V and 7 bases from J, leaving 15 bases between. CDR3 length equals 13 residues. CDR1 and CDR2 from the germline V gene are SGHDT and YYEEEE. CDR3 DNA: TGTGCCAGCAGGATGACAGGAACGATTGAAGCTTTCTTT. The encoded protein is CASRMTGTIEAFF.

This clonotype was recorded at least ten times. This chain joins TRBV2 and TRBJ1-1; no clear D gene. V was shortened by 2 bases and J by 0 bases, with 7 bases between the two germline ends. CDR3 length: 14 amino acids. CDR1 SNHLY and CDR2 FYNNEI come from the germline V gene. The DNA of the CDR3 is TGTGCCAGCAGTGAATGGAATTTGAACACTGAAGCTTTCTTT. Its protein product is CASSEWNLNTEAFF. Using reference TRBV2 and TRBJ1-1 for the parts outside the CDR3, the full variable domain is EPEVTQTPSHQVTQMGQEVILRCVPISNHLYFYWYRQILGQKVEFLVSFYNNEISEKSEIFDDQFSVERPDGSNFTLKIRSTKLEDSAMYFCASSEWNLNTEAFFGQGTRLTVV.

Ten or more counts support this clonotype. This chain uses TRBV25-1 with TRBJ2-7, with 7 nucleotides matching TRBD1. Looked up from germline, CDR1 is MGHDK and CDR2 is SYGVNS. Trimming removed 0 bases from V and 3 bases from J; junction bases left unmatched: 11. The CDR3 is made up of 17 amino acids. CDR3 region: CASSEYIGNDRDYEQYF. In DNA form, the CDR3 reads TGTGCCAGCAGTGAATATATAGGGAATGACAGGGACTACGAGCAGTACTTC.

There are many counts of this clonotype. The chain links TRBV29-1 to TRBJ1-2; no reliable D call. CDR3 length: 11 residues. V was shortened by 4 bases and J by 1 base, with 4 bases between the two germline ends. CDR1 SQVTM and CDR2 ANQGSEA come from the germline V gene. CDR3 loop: CSVGVNYGYTF. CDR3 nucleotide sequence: TGCAGCGTTGGAGTTAACTATGGCTACACCTTC.

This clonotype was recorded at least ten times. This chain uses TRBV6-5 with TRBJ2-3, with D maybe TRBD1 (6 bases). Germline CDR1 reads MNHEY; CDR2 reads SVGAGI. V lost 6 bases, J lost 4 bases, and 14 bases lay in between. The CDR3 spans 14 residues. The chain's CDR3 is CASRPGQSPDTQYF. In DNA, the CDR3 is TGTGCCAGCAGACCCGGACAGAGCCCAGATACGCAGTATTTT.

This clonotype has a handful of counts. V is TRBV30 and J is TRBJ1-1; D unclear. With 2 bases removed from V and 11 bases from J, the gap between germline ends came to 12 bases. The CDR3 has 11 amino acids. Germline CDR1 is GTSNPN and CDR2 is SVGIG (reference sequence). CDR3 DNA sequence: TGTGCCTGGAGTTTGGAGATCGGGGCTTTCTTT. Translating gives CAWSLEIGAFF.

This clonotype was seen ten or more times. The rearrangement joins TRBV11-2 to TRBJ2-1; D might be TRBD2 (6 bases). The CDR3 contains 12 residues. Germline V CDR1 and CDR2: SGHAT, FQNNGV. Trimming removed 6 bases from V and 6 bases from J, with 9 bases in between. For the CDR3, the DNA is TGTGCCAGCAGGGAGGGAGTCAATGAGCAGTTCTTC. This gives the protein CASREGVNEQFF.

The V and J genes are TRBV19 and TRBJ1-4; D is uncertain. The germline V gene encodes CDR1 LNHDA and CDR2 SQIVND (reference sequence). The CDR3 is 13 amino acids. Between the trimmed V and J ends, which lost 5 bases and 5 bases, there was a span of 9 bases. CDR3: CASSPPGNEKLFF. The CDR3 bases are TGTGCCAGTAGTCCCCCGGGGAATGAAAAACTGTTTTTT.

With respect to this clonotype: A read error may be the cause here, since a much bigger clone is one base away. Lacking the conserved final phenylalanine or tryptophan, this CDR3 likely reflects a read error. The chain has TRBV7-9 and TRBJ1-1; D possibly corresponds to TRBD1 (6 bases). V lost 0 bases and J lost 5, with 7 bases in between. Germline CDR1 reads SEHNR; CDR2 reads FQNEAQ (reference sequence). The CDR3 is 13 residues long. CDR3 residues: CASSLAQGTEAFL. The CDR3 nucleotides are TGTGCCAGCAGCTTAGCGCAGGGGACTGAAGCTTTCCTT.

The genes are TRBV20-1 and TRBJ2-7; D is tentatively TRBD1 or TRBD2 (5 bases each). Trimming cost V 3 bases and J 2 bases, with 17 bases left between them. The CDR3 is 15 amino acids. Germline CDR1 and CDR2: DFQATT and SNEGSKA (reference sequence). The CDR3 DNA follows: TGCAGTGCTAGCCTGACGGGACCCGAAGCCTACGAGCAGTACTTC. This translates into CSASLTGPEAYEQYF.

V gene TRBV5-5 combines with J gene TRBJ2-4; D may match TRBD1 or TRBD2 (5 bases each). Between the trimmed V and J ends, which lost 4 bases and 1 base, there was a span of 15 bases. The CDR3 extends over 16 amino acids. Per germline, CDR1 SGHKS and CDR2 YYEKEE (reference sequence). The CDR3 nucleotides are TGTGCCAGCAGCCCACCCCCCGAGGGGGCCAAAAACATTCAGTACTTC. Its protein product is CASSPPPEGAKNIQYF.

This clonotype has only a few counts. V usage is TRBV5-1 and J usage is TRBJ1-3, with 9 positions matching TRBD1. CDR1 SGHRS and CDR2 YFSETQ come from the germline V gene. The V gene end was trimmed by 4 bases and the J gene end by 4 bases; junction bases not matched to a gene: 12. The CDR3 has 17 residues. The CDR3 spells CASSLGQGLTTGNTIYF. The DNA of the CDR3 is TGCGCCAGCAGCCTGGGACAGGGACTTACTACAGGAAACACCATATATTTT.

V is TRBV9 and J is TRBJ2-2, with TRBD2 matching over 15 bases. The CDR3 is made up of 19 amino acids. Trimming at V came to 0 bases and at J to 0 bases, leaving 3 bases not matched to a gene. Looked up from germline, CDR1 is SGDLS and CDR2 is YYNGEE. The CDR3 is CASSVAWTSGGANTGELFF. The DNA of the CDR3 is TGTGCCAGCAGCGTAGCTTGGACTAGCGGGGGGGCGAACACCGGGGAGCTGTTTTTT. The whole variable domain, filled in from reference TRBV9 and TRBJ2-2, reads DSGVTQTPKHLITATGQRVTLRCSPRSGDLSVYWYQQSLDQGLQFLIQYYNGEERAKGNILERFSAQQFPDLHSELNLSSLELGDSALYFCASSVAWTSGGANTGELFFGEGSRLTVL.

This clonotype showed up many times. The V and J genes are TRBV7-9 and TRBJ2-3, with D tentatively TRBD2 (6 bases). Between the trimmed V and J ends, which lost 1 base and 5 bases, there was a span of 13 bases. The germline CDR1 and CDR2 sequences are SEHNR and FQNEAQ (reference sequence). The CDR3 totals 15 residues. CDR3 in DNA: TGTGCCAGCAGCTTAGTCGTCGGGGGAAGAGATACGCAGTATTTT. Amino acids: CASSLVVGGRDTQYF.

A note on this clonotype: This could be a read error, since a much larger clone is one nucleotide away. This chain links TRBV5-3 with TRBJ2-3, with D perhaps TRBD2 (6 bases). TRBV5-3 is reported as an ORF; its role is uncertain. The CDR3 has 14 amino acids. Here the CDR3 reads CASSLGLATDMQYF. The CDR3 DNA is TGTGCCAGCAGCTTGGGGCTAGCGACAGATATGCAGTATTTT.

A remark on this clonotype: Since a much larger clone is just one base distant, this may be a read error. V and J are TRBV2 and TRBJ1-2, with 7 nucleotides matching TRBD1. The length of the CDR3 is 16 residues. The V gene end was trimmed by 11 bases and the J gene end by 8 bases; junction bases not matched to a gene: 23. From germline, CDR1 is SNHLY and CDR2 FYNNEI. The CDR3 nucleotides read TGTGCCGGCAAGTTGGGACAGAACACTATGAATTCAGGCTACACCTTC. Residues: CAGKLGQNTMNSGYTF.

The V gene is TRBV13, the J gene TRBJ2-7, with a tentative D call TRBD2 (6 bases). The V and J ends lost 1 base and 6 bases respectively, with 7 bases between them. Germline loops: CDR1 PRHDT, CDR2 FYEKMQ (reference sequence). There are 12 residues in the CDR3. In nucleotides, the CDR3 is TGTGCCAGCAGCTTAGAGGAGGGCGAGCAGTACTTC. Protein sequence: CASSLEEGEQYF.

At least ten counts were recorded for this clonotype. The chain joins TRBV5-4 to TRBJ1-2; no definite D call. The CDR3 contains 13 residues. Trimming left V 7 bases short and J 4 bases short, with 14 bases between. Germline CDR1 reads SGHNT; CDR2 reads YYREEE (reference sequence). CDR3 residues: CASSAENGYGYTF. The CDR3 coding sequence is TGTGCCAGCTCCGCGGAGAACGGCTATGGCTACACCTTC.

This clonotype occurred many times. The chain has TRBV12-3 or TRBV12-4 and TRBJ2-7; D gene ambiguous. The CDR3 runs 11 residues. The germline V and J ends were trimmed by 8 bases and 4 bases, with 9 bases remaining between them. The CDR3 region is CASGNIYEQYF. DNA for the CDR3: TGTGCCAGCGGGAATATTTACGAGCAGTACTTC.